The next 31 T cell receptor beta chains were all read from a single sample in a study of OX40 agonist ivuxolimab in advanced cancers. Profiling relied on immunoSEQ multiplex PCR, and the TCRdb table lists in-frame clones only, not all of them. Of about 67,000 clones in the sample, 90% to 95% were seen once. Sample: CD4+ or CD8+ T cells sorted from blood, taken in a trial of the OX40 agonist ivuxolimab. The receptor set was obtained from an adult with an advanced solid tumor such as melanoma, head and neck, liver or kidney cancer.

This rearrangement joins TRBV7-9 to TRBJ1-6; D is unresolved. The CDR3 has 15 residues. V was clipped by 5 bases and J by 0 bases, with 8 bases between them. CDR1 is SEHNR and CDR2 is FQNEAQ in the germline V gene (reference sequence). CDR3 coding DNA: TGTGCCAGCAGCATAGGGAGCTCCTATAATTCACCCCTCCACTTT. Its translation is CASSIGSSYNSPLHF.

The DNA for the CDR3 is TGTGCCAGCAGCCGCCGGGACCCAAGCACAGATACGCAGTATTTT. Translation: CASSRRDPSTDTQYF. The rearrangement uses TRBV11-2 and TRBJ2-3; D may be TRBD1 or TRBD2 (5 bases each). The CDR3 is 15 amino acids. V lost 5 bases and J lost 0, with 12 bases in between. Looked up from germline, CDR1 is SGHAT and CDR2 is FQNNGV. The full variable domain, its missing parts supplied by reference TRBV11-2 and TRBJ2-3, is EAGVAQSPRYKIIEKRQSVAFWCNPISGHATLYWYQQILGQGPKLLIQFQNNGVVDDSQLPKDRFSAERLKGVDSTLKIQPAKLEDSAVYLCASSRRDPSTDTQYFGPGTRLTVL.

The chain recombines TRBV5-4 with TRBJ2-1; D is possibly TRBD1 (6 bases). Per germline, CDR1 SGHNT and CDR2 YYREEE (reference sequence). V lost 0 bases to trimming and J lost 6 bases, with 13 bases between them. This CDR3 spans 15 amino acids. CDR3 sequence (DNA): TGTGCCAGCAGCTTGGACAGGGCCCAACTCAATGAGCAGTTCTTC. It translates to CASSLDRAQLNEQFF.

The rearrangement joins TRBV28 to TRBJ1-2; D gene unclear. V lost 3 bases and J 2 bases, leaving 10 bases between the germline ends. Germline lookup yields CDR1 MDHEN and CDR2 SYDVKM. The CDR3 length is 14 residues. The CDR3 here is CASSFGVVNYGYTF. CDR3 coding DNA: TGTGCCAGCAGTTTCGGGGTTGTCAACTATGGCTACACCTTC.

The chain is built from TRBV7-2 and TRBJ1-2; 8 bases map to TRBD1. V gave up 3 bases and J gave up 5 bases; unmatched junction bases: 5. The CDR3 consists of 14 residues. Germline V CDR1 and CDR2: SGHTA, FQGNSA. The CDR3 sequence: CASSLRTGKYGYTF. CDR3 sequence (DNA): TGTGCCAGCAGCTTGAGGACAGGGAAATATGGCTACACCTTC.

A few counts support this clone. This chain links TRBV7-2 with TRBJ2-2, with 8 bases aligning to TRBD2. Germline CDR1 SGHTA, CDR2 FQGNSA. The CDR3 covers 15 residues. J was trimmed by 5 bases and V by 5 bases; bases with no gene match: 7. The CDR3 here is CASSPFAGGTGELFF. The CDR3 bases are TGTGCCAGCAGCCCATTTGCGGGAGGTACCGGGGAGCTGTTTTTT.

The chain uses TRBV27 and TRBJ1-3, with D uncertain. From germline, CDR1 is MNHEY and CDR2 SMNVEV (reference sequence). V was cut by 11 bases and J by 0 bases, with 8 bases left in between. The CDR3 is 12 amino acids. The CDR3 nucleotides read TGTGCCGCGATGAGCTCTGGAAACACCATATATTTT. Translation: CAAMSSGNTIYF.

The rearrangement links TRBV7-2 to TRBJ2-1, with TRBD2 identical over 7 bases. The CDR3 has 16 amino acids. V was clipped by 1 base and J by 2 bases; unmatched bases: 5. Germline loops: CDR1 SGHTA, CDR2 FQGNSA. The DNA for the CDR3 is TGTGCCAGCAGCTTAGAAGCGGGAAGGGCCTACAATGAGCAGTTCTTC. It yields the protein CASSLEAGRAYNEQFF. Together with reference TRBV7-2 and TRBJ2-1, the CDR3 gives the full variable domain: GAGVSQSPSNKVTEKGKDVELRCDPISGHTALYWYRQSLGQGLEFLIYFQGNSAPDKSGLPSDRFSAERTGGSVSTLTIQRTQQEDSAVYLCASSLEAGRAYNEQFFGPGTRLTVL.

The rearrangement joins TRBV9 to TRBJ2-6; 7 nucleotides agree with TRBD1. Germline lookup yields CDR1 SGDLS and CDR2 YYNGEE. The V segment lost 2 bases and the J segment 4 bases; nucleotides outside the gene matches: 12. The CDR3 runs 18 residues. DNA for the CDR3: TGTGCCAGCAGCGTTGGTGGACAGGCACTTAGGGGGGCCAACGTCCTGACTTTC. It is translated as CASSVGGQALRGANVLTF.

This chain uses TRBV11-3 with TRBJ2-6, with D hard to call. CDR3 length: 16 residues. Germline CDR1 and CDR2: SGHNT and YENEEA. The germline V and J ends were trimmed by 2 bases and 2 bases, with 10 bases remaining between them. Here the CDR3 DNA reads TGTGCCAGCAGCTTATTTTCCTCTCCTGGGGCCAACGTCCTGACTTTC. Translating gives CASSLFSSPGANVLTF.

This sequence joins TRBV7-3 and TRBJ2-3, with a possible D match to TRBD2 (5 bases). The CDR3 is 13 amino acids. Trimming left V 4 bases short and J 6 bases short, with 11 bases between. Germline assignment: CDR1 SGHTA and CDR2 FQGTGA. CDR3: CASSSIPGDTQYF. In nucleotides, the CDR3 is TGTGCCAGCAGCTCCATCCCGGGGGATACGCAGTATTTT. Together with reference TRBV7-3 and TRBJ2-3, the CDR3 gives the full variable domain: GAGVSQTPSNKVTEKGKYVELRCDPISGHTALYWYRQSLGQGPEFLIYFQGTGAADDSGLPNDRFFAVRPEGSVSTLKIQRTERGDSAVYLCASSSIPGDTQYFGPGTRLTVL.

The J gene is TRBJ1-5, the V gene TRBV11-3, with TRBD1 matching over 11 bases. There are 17 residues in the CDR3. The V and J ends lost 3 bases and 3 bases, in that order; junction bases with no gene match: 7. Germline V CDR1 and CDR2: SGHNT, YENEEA. The CDR3 reads CASSFPGQGDLNQPQHF. The CDR3 region has the DNA TGTGCCAGCAGCTTTCCGGGACAGGGGGACCTCAATCAGCCCCAGCATTTT.

The chain employs TRBV2 and TRBJ1-2; 7 nucleotides agree with TRBD1. V gave up 7 bases and J gave up 0 bases; unmatched junction bases: 8. Germline loops: CDR1 SNHLY, CDR2 FYNNEI. The CDR3 is made up of 15 amino acids. This chain's CDR3 is CASNRRTGANYGYTF. CDR3 in DNA: TGTGCCAGCAACCGCAGGACAGGAGCTAACTATGGCTACACCTTC.

The J gene is TRBJ2-1, the V gene TRBV7-8, with D possibly being TRBD1 or TRBD2 (5 bases each). Germline V gene sequence: CDR1 SGHVS, CDR2 FQNEAQ. The CDR3 covers 16 residues. V was clipped by 5 bases and J by 6 bases, with 20 bases between them. The CDR3 DNA reads TGTGCCAGCAGCCTCTGGGACCTTCGAGGGGCCAATGAGCAGTTCTTC. This sequence encodes CASSLWDLRGANEQFF.

This sequence joins TRBV15 and TRBJ2-1, with TRBD2 matching over 9 bases. The V segment lost 5 bases and the J segment 4 bases; nucleotides outside the gene matches: 12. CDR3 size: 17 residues. Per germline, CDR1 LNHNV and CDR2 YYDKDF (reference sequence). DNA for the CDR3: TGTGCCACCAGCGGACCCGTTAGCGGGAGAAGGTACAATGAGCAGTTCTTC. As protein: CATSGPVSGRRYNEQFF.

The chain joins TRBV23-1 to TRBJ2-2; 9 bases match TRBD1. TRBV23-1 falls under the ORF class, with uncertain function. The CDR3 spans 17 residues. Trimming took 6 bases from V and 6 from J; bases not matched to a gene: 14. CDR3 in amino acids: CASRGTGSERDAGELFF. CDR3 in DNA: TGCGCCAGCAGGGGGACAGGGTCAGAGCGGGACGCCGGGGAGCTGTTTTTT.

The rearrangement links TRBV27 to TRBJ2-5, with TRBD2 identical over 7 bases. The CDR3 consists of 15 residues. V lost 0 bases to trimming and J lost 4 bases; unmatched junction nucleotides: 5. Germline V gene lookup returns CDR1 MNHEY and CDR2 SMNVEV (reference sequence). The CDR3 reads CASSLSGGYGETQYF. The CDR3 nucleotides read TGTGCCAGCAGTTTATCCGGGGGGTATGGAGAGACCCAGTACTTC.

This chain joins TRBV9 and TRBJ2-1; D call uncertain. Deletions cut 4 bases from V and 5 bases from J, with 4 bases between. This CDR3 comprises 11 residues. The germline V gene has CDR1 SGDLS and CDR2 YYNGEE. The CDR3 DNA is TGTGCCAGCAGCCACAACAATGAGCAGTTCTTC. It specifies CASSHNNEQFF.

The J gene is TRBJ2-5, the V gene TRBV6-1; TRBD2 is a possible D gene (5 bases). This CDR3 contains 14 residues. CDR1 MNHNS and CDR2 SASEGT come from the germline V gene. V lost 2 bases and J 2 bases, leaving 9 bases between the germline ends. CDR3 protein: CASSESGRQETQYF. The DNA for the CDR3 is TGTGCCAGCAGTGAAAGCGGCAGACAAGAGACCCAGTACTTC.

The V call is TRBV7-2, the J call TRBJ2-7; the D gene is possibly TRBD2 (5 bases). Trimming left V 1 base short and J 4 bases short, with 17 bases between. Germline CDR1 is SGHTA and CDR2 is FQGNSA. The CDR3 length is 16 residues. The CDR3 sequence: CASSLDSGSRAYEQYF. DNA for the CDR3: TGTGCCAGCAGCTTAGATTCGGGGTCGAGGGCTTACGAGCAGTACTTC.

CDR3 residues: CASSIGSLVYEQYF. CDR3 coding DNA: TGTGCCAGCTCAATCGGGAGTCTCGTCTACGAGCAGTACTTC. V usage is TRBV18 and J usage is TRBJ2-7, with a tentative D call TRBD2 (6 bases). Trimming pared 5 bases from V and 3 bases from J, leaving 14 bases between. The CDR3 sequence is 14 residues long. Germline CDR1 KGHSH, CDR2 LQKENI.

The chain employs TRBV11-2 and TRBJ2-3; possible D gene TRBD1, 5 bases. Germline V gene lookup returns CDR1 SGHAT and CDR2 FQNNGV. This CDR3 is 14 amino acids long. V was pared by 5 bases and J by 2 bases, with 11 bases between. The CDR3 loop reads CASSNRQHTDTQYF. The DNA for the CDR3 is TGTGCCAGCAGCAACCGACAGCACACAGATACGCAGTATTTT. Full variable domain (rest looked up from reference TRBV11-2 and TRBJ2-3): EAGVAQSPRYKIIEKRQSVAFWCNPISGHATLYWYQQILGQGPKLLIQFQNNGVVDDSQLPKDRFSAERLKGVDSTLKIQPAKLEDSAVYLCASSNRQHTDTQYFGPGTRLTVL.

The chain couples TRBV7-9 to TRBJ1-2; D gene uncertain. The CDR3 is made up of 13 amino acids. Deletions cut 6 bases from V and 5 bases from J, with 13 bases between. CDR1 and CDR2 from the germline V gene are SEHNR and FQNEAQ (reference sequence). The CDR3 here is CASRKDGIYGYTF. In DNA, the CDR3 is TGTGCCAGCAGGAAAGACGGAATATATGGCTACACCTTC.

The chain couples TRBV29-1 to TRBJ1-2; D gene uncertain. CDR3 size: 12 residues. V gave up 1 base and J gave up 7 bases, with 10 bases separating them. CDR1 and CDR2 (germline): SQVTM, ANQGSEA. This CDR3 is CSVEGMVGGYTF. DNA for the CDR3: TGCAGCGTTGAAGGGATGGTTGGTGGCTACACCTTC.

Notes on this clone: Germline is not matched at one junction end, which may reflect a read error. The rearrangement joins TRBV7-7 to TRBJ2-5; TRBD2 aligns across 9 bases. Per the germline V gene, CDR1 is SSHAT and CDR2 is FNYEAQ (reference sequence). CDR3 length equals 14 residues. Here the CDR3 DNA reads TGTGCTAGCAGCCGGATAGCGGGGGTTGAGACCCAGTACTTC. Amino acids: CASSRIAGVETQYF.

The chain joins TRBV6-4 to TRBJ2-2; D is possibly TRBD2 (7 bases). The germline V and J ends were trimmed by 0 bases and 7 bases, with 12 bases remaining between them. There are 15 residues in the CDR3. Germline V gene data show CDR1 as MRHNA and CDR2 as SNTAGT. In DNA form, the CDR3 reads TGTGCCAGCAGTGACTCCGGGGGGCTCAACGGGGAGCTGTTTTTT. Encoded protein: CASSDSGGLNGELFF.

J is TRBJ2-5 and V is TRBV18; 9 bases match TRBD1. Germline V gene lookup returns CDR1 KGHSH and CDR2 LQKENI. The CDR3 has 14 amino acids. The junction had 4 bases not matched to a gene; V was cut back by 4 bases and J by 4 bases. The CDR3 region has the DNA TGTGCCAGCTCACAGGACAGGGGAGGAGAGACCCAGTACTTC. It encodes CASSQDRGGETQYF.

The chain carries TRBV4-2 and TRBJ1-1, with a tentative D call TRBD1 (5 bases). The CDR3 is 12 residues long. V shed 8 bases and J shed 1 base, with 8 bases lying between them. The germline V gene encodes CDR1 LGHNA and CDR2 YNFKEQ. The CDR3 DNA reads TGTGCCAGCCGGGGGTCGAACACTGAAGCTTTCTTT. Translated, it gives CASRGSNTEAFF.

Remarks on this clone: The DNA is omitted, as the CDR3 cannot be located on it reliably, and the CDR3 follows TCRdb's listing. The chain combines TRBV27 with TRBJ1-4. The CDR3 totals 18 residues, both ends included. Germline values: CDR1 MNHEY, CDR2 SMNVEV (reference sequence). CDR3 sequence: CASRLVEDFMQLMKNCFF.

This rearrangement joins TRBV9 to TRBJ2-1; tentative D call: TRBD2 (5 bases). Germline V gene data show CDR1 as SGDLS and CDR2 as YYNGEE. The ends were cut back, 4 bases at V and 0 bases at J, with 11 bases in the middle. The CDR3 extends over 15 amino acids. The CDR3 DNA is TGTGCCAGCAGCCCGGGAATGAGCTCCTACAATGAGCAGTTCTTC. Its protein product is CASSPGMSSYNEQFF. Supplemented by reference TRBV9 and TRBJ2-1, the full variable domain reads DSGVTQTPKHLITATGQRVTLRCSPRSGDLSVYWYQQSLDQGLQFLIQYYNGEERAKGNILERFSAQQFPDLHSELNLSSLELGDSALYFCASSPGMSSYNEQFFGPGTRLTVL.

The genes are TRBV7-8 and TRBJ1-1; D unclear. The germline gives CDR1 SGHVS, CDR2 FQNEAQ. The CDR3 is made up of 14 amino acids. V was cut by 2 bases and J by 1 base, with 8 bases left in between. This CDR3 is CASSLLEGNTEAFF. DNA of the CDR3: TGTGCCAGCAGCTTATTAGAGGGGAACACTGAAGCTTTCTTT.